The 2 T cell receptor beta chains listed next were all sequenced from one sample in a study of T cell responses to AZD1222 COVID-19 vaccine. TCRdb's copy holds only in-frame clones and misses some; the assay was immunoSEQ multiplex PCR. The sample has approximately 140,000 clones; 91% are singletons. This sample comprised peripheral blood, obtained on day 0 of AZD1222 vaccination. All receptors derive from an adult in good health.

The V call is TRBV14, the J call TRBJ2-4, with D tentatively TRBD1 (7 bases). The germline V gene encodes CDR1 SGHDN and CDR2 FVKESK. The CDR3 contains 18 residues. V shed 0 bases and J shed 7 bases, with 22 bases lying between them. The CDR3 reads CASSQDPGDSIFYNIQYF. CDR3 nucleotide sequence: TGTGCCAGCAGCCAAGATCCGGGGGACAGTATTTTTTATAACATTCAGTACTTC. Full variable domain (rest looked up from reference TRBV14 and TRBJ2-4): EAGVTQFPSHSVIEKGQTVTLRCDPISGHDNLYWYRRVMGKEIKFLLHFVKESKQDESGMPNNRFLAERTGGTYSTLKVQPAELEDSGVYFCASSQDPGDSIFYNIQYFGAGTRLSVL.

In this sample, this clone turned up once. The chain has TRBV27 and TRBJ2-5; possibly TRBD2 for D (5 bases). The CDR3 runs to 13 residues. Germline V gene sequence: CDR1 MNHEY, CDR2 SMNVEV (reference sequence). Trimming took off 6 bases at V and 5 bases at J, with 13 bases between the two ends. CDR3 sequence reads: CASRNRGFETQYF. The CDR3 DNA reads TGTGCCAGCAGGAACCGGGGTTTTGAGACCCAGTACTTC.